This TCR beta chain emerged from a study of response to subunit inactivated influenza vaccine. Of note for this clonotype: Antigen: not known.

Germline V gene data show CDR1 as SQVTM and CDR2 as ANQGSEA. Trimming shortened V by 6 bases and J by 5 bases, and 9 bases separated the two germline ends. CDR3 length: 11 amino acids. General observations from the study: The study's authors posited that every seasonal influenza vaccination enlists few new T cells.

From the RT-PCR reads, TCRdb called clonotypes with MiXCR, one entry per CDR3 protein. The table has around 760,000 distinct CDR3 sequences, roughly 13% seen once. The starting material was PBMCs from blood, obtained approximately 15 days before vaccination. V is TRBV29-1 and J is TRBJ2-3; D remains unclear. This TCR came from a man in his forties or fifties who received an inactivated influenza vaccine. For the CDR3, the DNA is TGCAGCGTAAGCGCCGGAGATACGCAGTATTTT. It codes for CSVSAGDTQYF.